This is a list of T cell receptor beta chains from one sample in a study of cytomegalovirus exposure and HLA in healthy donors. Assay: immunoSEQ multiplex PCR; the TCRdb copy retains only in-frame clones and omits some. Here the sample spans around 180,000 clones, over 70% being singletons. Sequenced sample: PBMCs. These receptors were taken from a woman aged 18-29 years in good health and CMV-seropositive. CDR3s include the opening cysteine and the closing phenylalanine or tryptophan. D genes are given only for firm matches. Clone size is not always given. Where it is, it says once, few, many or a class for expanded clones.

cdr3_aa: CASSLGGGNQPQHF
cdr3_nt: TGTGCCAGCAGCTTGGGGGGAGGCAATCAGCCCCAGCATTTT
cdr3_length: 14
clone_size: NA
d_call: NA
v_call: TRBV5-4
j_call: TRBJ1-5

cdr3_aa: CATAKIIGVGTEAFF
cdr3_nt: TGCGCCACAGCTAAAATCATAGGGGTGGGTACTGAAGCTTTCTTT
cdr3_length: 15
clone_size: NA
d_call: NA
v_call: TRBV4-1
j_call: TRBJ1-1

cdr3_aa: CATSREWGGGPYNEQFF
cdr3_nt: TGTGCCACCAGCAGAGAATGGGGCGGGGGGCCATACAATGAGCAGTTCTTC
cdr3_length: 17
clone_size: NA
d_call: TRBD2
v_call: TRBV15
j_call: TRBJ2-1

cdr3_aa: CASSHPAGSSYEQYF
cdr3_nt: TGCGCCAGCAGCCATCCAGCTGGGAGCTCCTACGAGCAGTACTTC
cdr3_length: 15
clone_size: NA
d_call: NA
v_call: TRBV4-1
j_call: TRBJ2-7

cdr3_aa: CASSLAQGTLKKNTEAFF
cdr3_nt: TGTGCTAGCAGCTTAGCCCAGGGTACGTTAAAGAAGAACACTGAAGCTTTCTTT
cdr3_length: 18
clone_size: NA
d_call: NA
v_call: TRBV7-9
j_call: TRBJ1-1

cdr3_aa: CASSTLAGGIDEQFF
cdr3_nt: TGTGCCAGCAGTACCCTAGCGGGGGGGATAGATGAGCAGTTCTTC
cdr3_length: 15
clone_size: once
d_call: TRBD2
v_call: TRBV27
j_call: TRBJ2-1

cdr3_aa: CASSVGASGGYEQFF
cdr3_nt: TGTGCCAGCAGCGTAGGCGCTAGCGGGGGATATGAGCAGTTCTTC
cdr3_length: 15
clone_size: NA
d_call: TRBD2
v_call: TRBV9
j_call: TRBJ2-1

cdr3_aa: CASSDGLGAGGELFF
cdr3_nt: TGTGCCAGCAGTGACGGTTTGGGGGCCGGCGGGGAGCTGTTTTTT
cdr3_length: 15
clone_size: NA
d_call: NA
v_call: TRBV6-4
j_call: TRBJ2-2

cdr3_aa: CASSFGYPMEQFF
cdr3_nt: TGTGCCAGCAGCTTCGGGTATCCGATGGAGCAGTTCTTC
cdr3_length: 13
clone_size: NA
d_call: NA
v_call: TRBV13
j_call: TRBJ2-1

cdr3_aa: CASSQNRNTDTQYF
cdr3_nt: TGCGCCAGCAGCCAAAACAGGAACACAGATACGCAGTATTTT
cdr3_length: 14
clone_size: NA
d_call: NA
v_call: TRBV4-3
j_call: TRBJ2-3

cdr3_aa: CASSLVFGDNYGYTF
cdr3_nt: TGCGCCAGCAGCTTGGTCTTCGGAGATAACTATGGCTACACCTTC
cdr3_length: 15
clone_size: NA
d_call: NA
v_call: TRBV5-1
j_call: TRBJ1-2

cdr3_aa: CAWSVGGNIQYF
cdr3_nt: TGTGCCTGGAGTGTCGGCGGGAACATTCAGTACTTC
cdr3_length: 12
clone_size: NA
d_call: NA
v_call: TRBV30
j_call: TRBJ2-4

cdr3_aa: CASSWEQGSEAFF
cdr3_nt: TGTGCCAGCAGCTGGGAACAGGGATCTGAAGCTTTCTTT
cdr3_length: 13
clone_size: NA
d_call: NA
v_call: TRBV6-5
j_call: TRBJ1-1

cdr3_aa: CASSLVSGGETQYF
cdr3_nt: TGTGCCAGCAGCTTAGTCAGTGGCGGAGAGACCCAGTACTTC
cdr3_length: 14
clone_size: NA
d_call: NA
v_call: TRBV11-2
j_call: TRBJ2-5

cdr3_aa: CASSYSAYNQPQHF
cdr3_nt: TGTGCCAGCAGTTACTCTGCCTACAATCAGCCCCAGCATTTT
cdr3_length: 14
clone_size: once
d_call: NA
v_call: TRBV6-5
j_call: TRBJ1-5

cdr3_aa: CASSQWTGSYSNQPQHF
cdr3_nt: TGCGCCAGCAGTCAATGGACAGGTTCATATAGCAATCAGCCCCAGCATTTT
cdr3_length: 17
clone_size: NA
d_call: TRBD1
v_call: TRBV23-1
j_call: TRBJ1-5

cdr3_aa: CASLSRVGTYEQYF
cdr3_nt: TGTGCCAGCCTGTCCAGGGTAGGAACCTACGAGCAGTACTTC
cdr3_length: 14
clone_size: NA
d_call: NA
v_call: TRBV28
j_call: TRBJ2-7

cdr3_aa: CAWSRQGRGYTF
cdr3_nt: TGTGCCTGGAGTCGGCAGGGCCGGGGCTACACCTTC
cdr3_length: 12
clone_size: few
d_call: NA
v_call: TRBV30
j_call: TRBJ1-2

cdr3_aa: CASSLRGNTGELFF
cdr3_nt: TGTGCCAGCAGCTTGCGGGGGAACACCGGGGAGCTGTTTTTT
cdr3_length: 14
clone_size: NA
d_call: NA
v_call: TRBV7-9
j_call: TRBJ2-2

cdr3_aa: CASSRDNSNYGYTF
cdr3_nt: TGTGCCAGTAGTAGGGACAACTCTAACTATGGCTACACCTTC
cdr3_length: 14
clone_size: NA
d_call: NA
v_call: TRBV19
j_call: TRBJ1-2

cdr3_aa: CASSLAGGIDTQYF
cdr3_nt: TGTGCCAGCAGCTTAGCGGGGGGGATAGATACGCAGTATTTT
cdr3_length: 14
clone_size: NA
d_call: TRBD2
v_call: TRBV7-7
j_call: TRBJ2-3

cdr3_aa: CAWTRQGSAYNEQFF
cdr3_nt: TGTGCCTGGACGCGACAGGGCTCCGCTTACAATGAGCAGTTCTTC
cdr3_length: 15
clone_size: NA
d_call: TRBD1
v_call: TRBV30
j_call: TRBJ2-1

cdr3_aa: CASSHGGAGTQYF
cdr3_nt: TGCGCCAGCAGTCACGGTGGTGCTGGGACCCAGTACTTC
cdr3_length: 13
clone_size: once
d_call: NA
v_call: TRBV5-1
j_call: TRBJ2-5

cdr3_aa: CASSTYTGGAYNEQFF
cdr3_nt: TGTGCCAGCAGTACGTATACAGGGGGCGCTTACAATGAGCAGTTCTTC
cdr3_length: 16
clone_size: NA
d_call: TRBD1
v_call: TRBV6-6
j_call: TRBJ2-1

cdr3_aa: CASSVSGGREETQYF
cdr3_nt: TGTGCCAGCAGCGTTAGCGGGGGGAGGGAAGAGACCCAGTACTTC
cdr3_length: 15
clone_size: NA
d_call: TRBD2
v_call: TRBV4-2
j_call: TRBJ2-5

cdr3_aa: CASTPLATRGYTF
cdr3_nt: TGTGCCAGCACCCCCCTGGCCACGAGGGGCTACACCTTC
cdr3_length: 13
clone_size: NA
d_call: NA
v_call: TRBV28
j_call: TRBJ1-2